These T cell receptor beta chains were read from a single sample in a study of shared clonotypes between healthy human individuals. The assay was immunoSEQ multiplex PCR, and TCRdb's table has in-frame clones only and misses some. Of about 380,000 clones listed, 95% to 97% are singletons. Source material: memory CD8+ T cells sorted from blood. The receptors shown here come from a young man in good health. CDR3s include the opening cysteine and the closing phenylalanine or tryptophan. The D gene is left open where the match is weak. The size of a clone is reported for some rows only, either as once, few or many, or as a class for expanded clones.

D gene,clone size,V gene,J gene,CDR3 protein,CDR3 DNA
-,-,TRBV14,TRBJ2-5,CASSQDFGTQYF,TGTGCCAGCAGCCAAGATTTTGGGACCCAGTACTTC
TRBD1,-,TRBV30,TRBJ1-5,CAWSGDSGDQPQHF,TGTGCCTGGAGTGGGGACAGCGGAGATCAGCCCCAGCATTTT
-,-,TRBV7-7,TRBJ2-5,CASTRGVGEETQYF,TGTGCTAGCACCCGAGGGGTAGGCGAGGAGACCCAGTACTTC
TRBD2,-,TRBV2,TRBJ2-7,CASSGGTSSSIWYF,TGTGCCAGCAGCGGCGGGACTAGCAGCAGCATTTGGTACTTC
-,-,TRBV28,TRBJ2-3,CASSFYRGGRGTDTQYF,TGTGCCAGCAGTTTTTATCGCGGTGGTAGGGGTACAGATACGCAGTATTTT
TRBD2,-,TRBV9,TRBJ2-3,CASSVFAGVQYF,TGTGCCAGCAGCGTTTTTGCGGGAGTGCAGTATTTT
TRBD2,-,TRBV7-2,TRBJ2-2,CASSFWLAGGGELFF,TGTGCCAGCAGCTTTTGGCTAGCGGGAGGCGGGGAGCTGTTTTTT
TRBD1,once,TRBV25-1,TRBJ2-3,CASSVGQPTDTQYF,TGTGCCAGCAGTGTGGGACAGCCCACAGATACGCAGTATTTT
TRBD2,-,TRBV7-8,TRBJ2-3,CASSLLAGGMTDTQYF,TGTGCCAGCAGCTTACTAGCGGGAGGAATGACAGATACGCAGTATTTT
TRBD1,-,TRBV18,TRBJ1-1,CASSPWLDRAVNTEAFF,TGTGCCAGCTCACCTTGGTTGGACAGGGCCGTGAACACTGAAGCTTTCTTT
-,-,TRBV5-4,TRBJ2-7,CASSSADNPYEQYF,TGTGCCAGCAGCTCGGCTGACAACCCCTACGAGCAGTACTTC
-,-,TRBV7-9,TRBJ2-7,CASSLGGTYYEQYF,TGTGCCAGCAGCTTAGGGGGGACTTACTACGAGCAGTACTTC
-,few,TRBV30,TRBJ1-1,CAWSSEGNTEAFF,TGTGCCTGGAGCTCGGAGGGGAACACTGAAGCTTTCTTT
-,-,TRBV10-3,TRBJ2-5,CAISVLPQETQYF,TGTGCCATCAGTGTGCTCCCCCAAGAGACCCAGTACTTC
-,once,TRBV10-3,TRBJ2-5,CAIRFGLKETQYF,TGTGCCATCAGATTCGGACTTAAAGAGACCCAGTACTTC
-,-,TRBV14,TRBJ2-3,CASSQDVVTRFSTDTQYF,TGTGCCAGCAGCCAAGATGTCGTGACCCGGTTTAGCACAGATACGCAGTATTTT
-,once,TRBV30,TRBJ2-6,CAWRSGANVLTF,TGTGCCTGGAGATCTGGGGCCAACGTCCTGACTTTC
TRBD2,-,TRBV2,TRBJ2-1,CARSLRERYNEQFF,TGTGCCAGGTCATTGCGGGAGAGGTACAATGAGCAGTTCTTC
TRBD2,-,TRBV7-3,TRBJ2-3,CASSPRGGRAGDTQYF,TGTGCCAGCAGCCCCCGGGGCGGGAGGGCCGGAGATACGCAGTATTTT
-,-,TRBV6-5,TRBJ1-2,CASRGYGYTF,TGTGCCAGCAGGGGTTATGGCTACACCTTC
-,-,TRBV6-5,TRBJ2-7,CASSYSAGREQYF,TGTGCCAGCAGTTACTCGGCAGGGCGGGAGCAGTACTTC
-,-,TRBV25-1,TRBJ2-7,CASSELALRGQYF,TGTGCCAGCAGTGAATTGGCGTTACGGGGCCAGTACTTC
-,-,TRBV10-3,TRBJ1-2,CAIRAEYGYTF,TGTGCCATCAGGGCTGAATATGGCTACACCTTC
-,-,TRBV30,TRBJ1-5,CAWTTKEISNQPQHF,TGTGCCTGGACTACTAAGGAGATTAGCAATCAGCCCCAGCATTTT
TRBD2,-,TRBV6-1,TRBJ2-2,CASIQRGTNTGELFF,TGTGCCAGCATCCAGCGGGGGACGAACACCGGGGAGCTGTTTTTT
TRBD2,-,TRBV4-2,TRBJ2-3,CASSQDQVLAARFFYTDTQYF,TGTGCCAGCAGCCAAGATCAGGTACTAGCGGCTCGTTTTTTCTACACAGATACGCAGTATTTT
-,-,TRBV15,TRBJ2-7,CATSRDGTTYEQYF,TGTGCCACCAGCAGAGATGGGACAACCTACGAGCAGTACTTC
-,-,TRBV18,TRBJ1-4,CASSLSGSPEKLFF,TGTGCCAGCTCACTCTCGGGGAGCCCAGAAAAACTGTTTTTT
TRBD2,-,TRBV5-1,TRBJ2-7,CASSWTSMSSYEQYF,TGCGCCAGCAGCTGGACTAGCATGAGCTCCTACGAGCAGTACTTC
-,-,TRBV27,TRBJ2-7,CASGRGTEGTYEQYF,TGTGCCAGCGGAAGGGGGACGGAGGGAACCTACGAGCAGTACTTC
-,once,TRBV6-6,TRBJ1-5,CASSYRDGNQPQHF,TGTGCCAGCAGTTACCGGGACGGTAATCAGCCCCAGCATTTT
TRBD2,-,TRBV11-3,TRBJ2-1,CASSLSIPGLARYNEQFF,TGTGCCAGCAGCCTTTCCATACCGGGACTAGCGCGGTATAATGAGCAGTTCTTC
-,-,TRBV13,TRBJ2-4,CASSLRSGIAKNIQYF,TGTGCCAGCAGTCTTCGTAGCGGTATAGCCAAAAACATTCAGTACTTC
-,-,TRBV11-2,TRBJ2-1,CASSFSGMNNEQFF,TGTGCCAGCAGCTTTTCCGGGATGAACAATGAGCAGTTCTTC
-,-,TRBV19,TRBJ2-7,CASSIGGLNSYEQYF,TGTGCCAGTAGTATAGGGGGCCTCAACTCCTACGAGCAGTACTTC
TRBD1,-,TRBV6-4,TRBJ2-5,CASSDATGTVETQYF,TGTGCCAGCAGTGACGCCACCGGGACAGTAGAGACCCAGTACTTC
-,-,TRBV6-5,TRBJ2-7,CASSYGGTSLQYF,TGTGCCAGCAGTTACGGGGGGACCTCCTTGCAGTACTTC
-,once,TRBV20-1,TRBJ2-7,CSANTGYEQYF,TGCAGTGCTAATACTGGCTACGAGCAGTACTTC
-,-,TRBV19,TRBJ1-5,CASNFPVLGQPQHF,TGTGCCAGTAACTTCCCGGTCCTGGGTCAGCCCCAGCATTTT
TRBD2,-,TRBV10-1,TRBJ2-6,CASREPPRTSGSSSGANVLTF,TGCGCCAGCAGGGAACCCCCGAGGACTAGCGGGAGCTCCTCTGGGGCCAACGTCCTGACTTTC
TRBD1,-,TRBV6-5,TRBJ1-2,CASSYAGQGTYGYTF,TGTGCCAGCAGTTACGCGGGACAGGGGACCTATGGCTACACCTTC
TRBD2,-,TRBV6-6,TRBJ2-7,CASSYAGVTYEQYF,TGTGCCAGCAGTTACGCGGGAGTTACCTACGAGCAGTACTTC
TRBD2,-,TRBV4-1,TRBJ2-1,CASSELAGAYNEQFF,TGCGCCAGCAGCGAACTAGCGGGAGCCTACAATGAGCAGTTCTTC
-,few,TRBV5-1,TRBJ2-2,CASSLSGSNTGELFF,TGCGCCAGCAGCTTAAGCGGATCGAACACCGGGGAGCTGTTTTTT
-,-,TRBV30,TRBJ1-6,CAWSGQYNSPLHF,TGTGCCTGGAGTGGACAATATAATTCACCCCTCCACTTT
-,once,TRBV5-1,TRBJ1-6,CASSFQGVNSPLHF,TGCGCCAGCAGTTTCCAGGGTGTAAATTCACCCCTCCACTTT
TRBD1,-,TRBV19,TRBJ1-5,CASRPGQGINQPQHF,TGTGCCAGTAGACCGGGACAGGGAATCAATCAGCCCCAGCATTTT
TRBD2,-,TRBV30,TRBJ2-5,CAWSVGAGEETQYF,TGTGCCTGGAGTGTAGGGGCGGGAGAGGAGACCCAGTACTTC
-,-,TRBV7-9,TRBJ2-3,CASSSYTDTQYF,TGTGCCAGCAGCTCCTACACAGATACGCAGTATTTT
-,-,TRBV5-6,TRBJ1-2,CASSSPQVLEFYGYTF,TGTGCCAGCAGCTCGCCCCAGGTGTTGGAATTCTATGGCTACACCTTC
-,few,TRBV2,TRBJ2-2,CASNPGAGTGELFF,TGTGCCAGCAACCCTGGGGCAGGGACCGGGGAGCTGTTTTTT
-,-,TRBV19,TRBJ2-3,CASSIGHKDTQYF,TGTGCCAGTAGTATAGGTCACAAAGATACGCAGTATTTT
-,-,TRBV6-5,TRBJ1-2,CASSYSGRGDYTF,TGTGCCAGCAGTTACTCGGGCAGGGGAGACTACACCTTC